This TCR beta chain was identified in a study of cytomegalovirus exposure and HLA in healthy donors. Broader study findings: Immune exposure data for these donors was limited to CMV serostatus.

Samples came from healthy bone marrow donors. PCR amplification relied on 60 Vbeta primers (plus 13 Jbeta primers). As processed by the authors: Later analysis identified tens of millions of unique TCR beta chains, about 11 million shared. Generated by immunoSEQ multiplex PCR, the TCRdb table keeps only in-frame clones and is missing some. V, J and clone size were drawn from that table, and D and trimming were deduced from the DNA. The repertoire includes fewer than 80,000 clones, roughly 78% of them detected once, and approximately 2.4% sits in the top ten. Trimming took off 2 bases at V and 5 bases at J, with 9 bases between the two ends. CDR1 is MNHEY and CDR2 is SMNVEV in the germline V gene (reference sequence). This CDR3 has 13 amino acids. Notes on this clone: Its antigen remains unidentified.

V gene TRBV27 combines with J gene TRBJ1-1; no reliable D call. This clonotype was sampled from a man aged 25 to 45 in good health and CMV-seronegative. The sequenced sample was PBMCs. The CDR3 coding sequence is TGTGCCAGCAGTTTAGCGGTCCGGACTGAAGCTTTCTTT. It specifies CASSLAVRTEAFF.